These T cell receptor beta chains were read from a single sample in a study of cytomegalovirus exposure and HLA in healthy donors. Sequencing was performed with immunoSEQ multiplex PCR; in TCRdb, only in-frame clones are kept and a portion is missing. The data show tens of thousands of clones, about nine tenths seen once. The sequencing input was PBMCs. The receptors originated from a man aged 18-30 years in good health and CMV-seronegative. The CDR3 runs from the conserved cysteine through the conserved F or W. Fields, in order: J gene, D gene, V gene, clone size, CDR3 protein, CDR3 DNA. D genes are given only for firm matches. Clone size, where shown, is once, few, many, or a class for clones that have expanded.

TRBJ2-3	TRBD2	TRBV28	-	CASSLLKREVRTQYF	TGTGCCAGCAGTTTATTAAAGCGGGAGGTGCGTACGCAGTATTTT
TRBJ2-5	TRBD2	TRBV28	-	CASSLLVGRASGSRETQYF	TGTGCCAGCAGTTTATTAGTCGGGCGTGCTAGCGGGAGTCGCGAGACCCAGTACTTC
TRBJ1-1	-	TRBV4-2	-	CASSRHNPAEAFF	TGTGCCAGCAGCCGTCATAACCCAGCTGAAGCTTTCTTT
TRBJ2-1	TRBD2	TRBV27	-	CASRGTSGRVSSYNEQFF	TGTGCCAGCAGGGGGACTAGCGGGAGAGTTAGCTCCTACAATGAGCAGTTCTTC
TRBJ2-3	-	TRBV30	-	CAWSEGWSISTDTQYF	TGTGCCTGGAGTGAGGGGTGGTCTATTAGCACAGATACGCAGTATTTT
TRBJ2-5	-	TRBV7-2	-	CASSLGRQETQYF	TGTGCCAGCAGCTTAGGCAGGCAGGAGACCCAGTACTTC
TRBJ2-1	-	TRBV25-1	-	CASGDREGKFF	TGTGCCAGCGGTGACAGGGAGGGAAAGTTCTTC
TRBJ1-5	TRBD1	TRBV19	-	CASSILGSRGTGSSQPQHF	TGTGCCAGTAGTATTCTAGGGTCTAGGGGGACAGGGTCGTCTCAGCCCCAGCATTTT
TRBJ2-1	TRBD2	TRBV30	-	CAWNHLAGGDNEQFF	TGTGCCTGGAATCACCTAGCGGGAGGGGACAATGAGCAGTTCTTC
TRBJ2-3	-	TRBV7-9	few	CASSLSGQGTDTQYF	TGTGCCAGCAGCTTATCCGGGCAGGGAACAGATACGCAGTATTTT
TRBJ1-2	TRBD1	TRBV7-2	-	CAGSPAGGAGGYTF	TGTGCCGGCAGCCCCGCAGGGGGCGCCGGGGGCTACACCTTC
TRBJ2-5	-	TRBV27	once	CASILGVQETQYF	TGTGCCAGCATTCTAGGGGTCCAAGAGACCCAGTACTTC
TRBJ2-3	-	TRBV7-8	-	CASSRLAQGGTDTQYF	TGTGCCAGCAGCCGCCTCGCCCAGGGGGGTACAGATACGCAGTATTTT
TRBJ2-1	TRBD2	TRBV5-1	-	CASSLTTRLAAYNEQFF	TGCGCCAGCAGCCTGACCACTCGACTAGCGGCCTACAATGAGCAGTTCTTC
TRBJ2-2	-	TRBV19	-	CATPTLRTGFAGELFF	TGTGCCACCCCCACATTAAGAACAGGTTTCGCCGGGGAGCTGTTTTTT
TRBJ2-7	TRBD2	TRBV25-1	-	CASTLGTSGKLEQYF	TGTGCCAGTACGCTAGGGACTAGCGGTAAACTCGAGCAGTACTTC